The source of this TCR beta chain is a study of shared clonotypes between healthy human individuals. Only in-frame clones appear in the TCRdb table, and some are missing; sequencing was by immunoSEQ multiplex PCR. The profile shows around 690,000 clones, 90% of them singletons. Donors were Caucasian adults residing in Nashville, Tennessee, USA. What was sequenced was memory CD8+ T cells from PBMCs. The sample's subset: CD45RO+ cells pooled with CCR7-negative TemRA cells. This TCR came from a man aged 18 to 29 in good health. Some clones in this sample may be carry-over from other donors' samples.

For the CDR3, the DNA is TGTGCCAGCAGCCAAGGCCCGCAGGGGGGCGGCACAGATACGCAGTATTTT. Protein product: CASSQGPQGGGTDTQYF. This chain joins TRBV4-2 and TRBJ2-3; D perhaps matches TRBD1 (7 bases). The CDR3 runs to 17 residues. Trimming shortened V by 1 base and J by 1 base, and 15 bases separated the two germline ends. Germline CDR1 is LGHNA and CDR2 is YNFKEQ.